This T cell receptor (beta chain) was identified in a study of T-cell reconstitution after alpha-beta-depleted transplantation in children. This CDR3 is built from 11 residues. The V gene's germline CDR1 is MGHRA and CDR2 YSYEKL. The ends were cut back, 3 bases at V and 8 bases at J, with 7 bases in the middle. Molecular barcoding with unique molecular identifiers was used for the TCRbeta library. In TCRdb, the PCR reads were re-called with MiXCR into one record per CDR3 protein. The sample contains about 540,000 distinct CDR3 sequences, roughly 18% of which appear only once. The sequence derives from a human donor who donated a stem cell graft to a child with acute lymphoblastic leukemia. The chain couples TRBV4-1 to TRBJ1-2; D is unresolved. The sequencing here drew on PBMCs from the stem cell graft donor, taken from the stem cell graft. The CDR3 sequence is CASSQDSGYTF. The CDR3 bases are TGCGCCAGCAGCCAGGATAGCGGCTACACCTTC.